These T cell receptor beta chains were read from a single sample in a study of shared clonotypes between healthy human individuals. Clones were read by immunoSEQ multiplex PCR, and TCRdb kept only the in-frame ones, dropping some. The sample has some 2.1 million clones, roughly 95% seen once. Sequencing was performed on naive CD8+ T cells from PBMCs. These receptor sequences come from a man younger than 35 in good health. Some clones in this sample may be carry-over from other donors' samples. The CDR3 runs from the conserved cysteine through the conserved F or W. The D gene is left open where the match is weak. Clone sizes are given selectively: once, few, many, or a class where the clone is expanded.

>TRBJ1-1|.|TRBV27|.
CASQGGRTEAFF
TGTGCCAGTCAGGGTGGGAGAACTGAAGCTTTCTTT
>TRBJ2-7|TRBD2|TRBV7-3|.
CASSLSGGPSYEQYF
TGTGCCAGCAGCTTGAGCGGGGGCCCCTCGTACGAGCAGTACTTC
>TRBJ2-7|.|TRBV18|.
CASSLRTDYEQYF
TGTGCCAGCTCACTCCGGACAGACTACGAGCAGTACTTC
>TRBJ1-2|.|TRBV11-2|once
CASSLAGASHGYTF
TGTGCCAGCAGCTTAGCGGGGGCATCCCATGGCTACACCTTC
>TRBJ2-6|TRBD1|TRBV2|.
CASRGQESSGANVLTF
TGTGCCAGCCGAGGACAGGAGAGCTCTGGGGCCAACGTCCTGACTTTC
>TRBJ1-1|.|TRBV14|.
CASSRQGYNTEAFF
TGTGCCAGCAGCCGCCAGGGATATAACACTGAAGCTTTCTTT
>TRBJ1-2|.|TRBV14|once
CASSQDGEVPNYGYTF
TGTGCCAGCAGCCAAGATGGAGAGGTCCCTAACTATGGCTACACCTTC
>TRBJ1-1|.|TRBV6-5|.
CASSGDGINTEAFF
TGTGCCAGCAGTGGGGACGGAATAAACACTGAAGCTTTCTTT
>TRBJ2-1|.|TRBV2|.
CASSERGGAYNEQFF
TGTGCCAGCAGTGAACGTGGCGGGGCCTACAATGAGCAGTTCTTC
>TRBJ1-2|TRBD1|TRBV29-1|.
CSALGGDRAFPNYGYTF
TGCAGCGCCCTCGGGGGGGACAGGGCCTTTCCTAACTATGGCTACACCTTC
>TRBJ2-3|TRBD1|TRBV28|.
CASKGAGETDTQYF
TGTGCCAGTAAGGGGGCAGGGGAAACAGATACGCAGTATTTT
>TRBJ2-1|.|TRBV7-9|.
CASSPHIGQAYNEQFF
TGTGCCAGCAGCCCCCACATAGGGCAAGCCTACAATGAGCAGTTCTTC
>TRBJ2-7|.|TRBV7-8|.
CASSLGVGRSYEQYF
TGTGCCAGCAGCTTAGGCGTCGGACGTTCCTACGAGCAGTACTTC
>TRBJ1-3|.|TRBV7-9|.
CASSSTWGGNTIYF
TGTGCCAGCAGCTCTACCTGGGGAGGAAACACCATATATTTT
>TRBJ2-7|.|TRBV10-1|.
CASSDGDRGDEQYF
TGCGCCAGCAGTGATGGGGATAGGGGCGACGAGCAGTACTTC
>TRBJ2-7|.|TRBV6-1|once
CASSGFGVSPLEYEQYF
TGTGCCAGCAGTGGATTTGGGGTTTCCCCGCTTGAGTACGAGCAGTACTTC
>TRBJ1-5|.|TRBV19|.
CASSNWSNQPQHF
TGTGCCAGTAGTAATTGGAGCAATCAGCCCCAGCATTTT
>TRBJ1-1|TRBD1|TRBV7-9|.
CASSLDRGLNTEAFF
TGTGCCAGCAGCTTAGACAGGGGGTTGAACACTGAAGCTTTCTTT
>TRBJ2-5|.|TRBV9|.
CASSLLGGGETQYF
TGTGCCAGCAGCCTACTAGGGGGAGGAGAGACCCAGTACTTC
>TRBJ2-2|.|TRBV4-2|.
CASSHPIYRETNTGELFF
TGTGCCAGCAGCCACCCCATTTACAGGGAGACGAACACCGGGGAGCTGTTTTTT
>TRBJ2-3|TRBD2|TRBV28|.
CASRSWLAGGSDTQYF
TGTGCCAGCAGATCCTGGCTAGCGGGAGGGTCAGATACGCAGTATTTT
>TRBJ2-7|.|TRBV5-6|.
CASSLAILRSYEQYF
TGTGCCAGCAGCTTGGCCATTCTGCGCTCCTACGAGCAGTACTTC
>TRBJ2-1|.|TRBV5-1|.
CASSLNGPDNEQFF
TGCGCCAGCAGCTTGAACGGCCCCGACAATGAGCAGTTCTTC
>TRBJ2-7|TRBD1|TRBV11-2|.
CASSLGGGTGIYEQYF
TGTGCCAGCAGCTTAGGGGGGGGGACAGGGATATACGAGCAGTACTTC
>TRBJ1-5|.|TRBV2|.
CASSREALAPQPQHF
TGTGCCAGCAGCCGCGAAGCGCTAGCCCCACAGCCCCAGCATTTT
>TRBJ2-1|.|TRBV11-2|once
CASSLGFQTRAFNEQFF
TGTGCCAGCAGCTTAGGCTTTCAGACCAGAGCCTTCAATGAGCAGTTCTTC
>TRBJ2-2|TRBD2|TRBV7-9|.
CASSPGTSGANTGELFF
TGTGCCAGCAGCCCAGGGACTAGCGGGGCGAACACCGGGGAGCTGTTTTTT
>TRBJ2-7|.|TRBV2|.
CATHRGDYPYEQYF
TGTGCCACCCATAGGGGGGACTACCCCTACGAGCAGTACTTC
>TRBJ2-5|TRBD2|TRBV9|.
CASSVGVGTSGAGGTQYF
TGTGCCAGCAGCGTAGGTGTTGGGACTAGCGGGGCTGGGGGGACCCAGTACTTC
>TRBJ1-1|.|TRBV19|.
CASTVARNTEAFF
TGTGCCAGTACCGTGGCGAGGAACACTGAAGCTTTCTTT
>TRBJ2-7|.|TRBV7-9|.
CASSDSILVLYEQYF
TGTGCCAGCAGCGACTCTATATTAGTCCTCTACGAGCAGTACTTC
>TRBJ2-7|TRBD2|TRBV5-7|.
CASSLITGYGLAGDYEQYF
TGTGCCAGCAGCTTGATAACAGGGTACGGACTAGCGGGTGACTACGAGCAGTACTTC